Sequencing of this TCR beta chain was carried out in a study of identical twins. Trimming removed 2 bases at V and 1 base at J, with 9 bases between. Germline V CDR1 and CDR2: LGHDT, YNNKEL (reference sequence). The CDR3 contains 14 residues. TCRdb re-called the 5' RACE reads through MiXCR, storing one row per CDR3 protein. The data show 350,000 to 600,000 distinct CDR3 sequences, more than 13% seen once. These same records also appear under a second study, on yellow fever vaccine responses in identical twins.

Material for sequencing was CD4+ T cells sorted from blood. This sequence originates from a woman in her late teens or twenties in good health. The J gene is TRBJ2-7, the V gene TRBV3-1; maybe TRBD1 (5 bases). The CDR3 sequence: CASSQLSGSYEQYF. The CDR3 DNA reads as TGTGCCAGCAGCCAATTATCAGGGTCCTACGAGCAGTACTTC.